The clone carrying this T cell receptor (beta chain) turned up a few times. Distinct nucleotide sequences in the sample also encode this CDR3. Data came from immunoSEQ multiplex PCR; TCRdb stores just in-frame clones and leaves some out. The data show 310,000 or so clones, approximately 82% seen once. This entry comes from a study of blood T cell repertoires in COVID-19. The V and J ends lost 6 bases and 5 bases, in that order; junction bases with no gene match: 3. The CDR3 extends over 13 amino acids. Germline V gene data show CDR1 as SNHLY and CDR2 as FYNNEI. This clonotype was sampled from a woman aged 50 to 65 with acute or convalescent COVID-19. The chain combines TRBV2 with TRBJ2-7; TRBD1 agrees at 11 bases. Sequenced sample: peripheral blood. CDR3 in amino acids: CASSRDRGNEQYV. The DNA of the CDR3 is TGTGCCAGCAGCCGGGACAGGGGGAACGAGCAGTACGTC.